This TCR beta chain is drawn from a study of cytomegalovirus exposure and HLA in healthy donors. From germline, CDR1 is GTSNPN and CDR2 SVGIG (reference sequence). The trim removed 2 bases at V and 0 bases at J, leaving 10 bases unmatched. The CDR3 is 17 amino acids. Vbeta (60) and Jbeta (13) primers were used in the PCR. Sequenced by immunoSEQ multiplex PCR; TCRdb stores in-frame clones only, minus some. The data show 150,000 to 170,000 clones, with roughly 79% seen just once and less than 3.5% held by the top ten. The chain recombines TRBV30 with TRBJ1-5; 7 nucleotides agree with TRBD1. This clonotype was obtained from a man between 18 and 35 years old in good health and CMV-seronegative. Sequences were obtained from PBMCs. CDR3 protein: CAWSRGRGADSNQPQHF. The CDR3 DNA reads TGTGCCTGGAGTCGGGGCAGGGGGGCTGATAGCAATCAGCCCCAGCATTTT. Together with reference TRBV30 and TRBJ1-5, the CDR3 gives the full variable domain: SQTIHQWPATLVQPVGSPLSLECTVEGTSNPNLYWYRQAAGRGLQLLFYSVGIGQISSEVPQNLSASRPQDRQFILSSKKLLLSDSGFYLCAWSRGRGADSNQPQHFGDGTRLSIL.